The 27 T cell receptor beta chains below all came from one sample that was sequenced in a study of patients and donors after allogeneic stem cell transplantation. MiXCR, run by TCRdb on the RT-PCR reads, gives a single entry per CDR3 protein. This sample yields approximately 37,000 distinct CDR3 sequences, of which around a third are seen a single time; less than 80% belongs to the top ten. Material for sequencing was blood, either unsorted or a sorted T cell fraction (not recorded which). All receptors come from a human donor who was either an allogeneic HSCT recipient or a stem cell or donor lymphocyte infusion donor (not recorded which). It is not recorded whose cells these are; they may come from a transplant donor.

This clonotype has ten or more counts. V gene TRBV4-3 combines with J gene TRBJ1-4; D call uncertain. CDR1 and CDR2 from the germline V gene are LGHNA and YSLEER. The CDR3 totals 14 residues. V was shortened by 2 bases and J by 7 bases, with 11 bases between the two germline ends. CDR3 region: CASSQLTMGEKLFF. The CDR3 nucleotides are TGCGCCAGCAGCCAACTAACTATGGGTGAAAAACTGTTTTTT.

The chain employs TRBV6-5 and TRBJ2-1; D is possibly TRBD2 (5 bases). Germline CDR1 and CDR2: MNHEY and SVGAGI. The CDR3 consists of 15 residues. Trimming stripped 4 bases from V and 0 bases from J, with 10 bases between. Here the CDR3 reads CASSSQRHSYNEQFF. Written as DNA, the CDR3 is TGTGCCAGCAGTTCCCAGCGGCACTCCTACAATGAGCAGTTCTTC.

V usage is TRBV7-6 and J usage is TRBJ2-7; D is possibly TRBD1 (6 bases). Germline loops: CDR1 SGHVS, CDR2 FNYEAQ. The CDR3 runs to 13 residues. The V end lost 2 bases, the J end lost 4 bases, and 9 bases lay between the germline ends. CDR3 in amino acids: CASSLNRAYEQYF. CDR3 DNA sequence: TGTGCCAGCAGCTTAAACAGGGCGTACGAGCAGTACTTC.

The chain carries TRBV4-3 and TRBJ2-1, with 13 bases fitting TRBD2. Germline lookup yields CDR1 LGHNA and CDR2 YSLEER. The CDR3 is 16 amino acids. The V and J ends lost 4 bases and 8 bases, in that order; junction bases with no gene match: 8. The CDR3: CASSPGTSGMGYEQFF. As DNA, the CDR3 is TGCGCCAGCAGCCCTGGGACTAGCGGGATGGGGTATGAGCAGTTCTTC.

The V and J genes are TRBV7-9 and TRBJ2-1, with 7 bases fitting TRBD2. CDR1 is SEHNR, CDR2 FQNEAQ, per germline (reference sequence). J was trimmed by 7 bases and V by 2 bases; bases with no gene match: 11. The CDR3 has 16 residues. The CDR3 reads CASSLFGWRERNEQFF. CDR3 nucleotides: TGTGCCAGCAGCTTATTCGGCTGGCGGGAGAGGAATGAGCAGTTCTTC.

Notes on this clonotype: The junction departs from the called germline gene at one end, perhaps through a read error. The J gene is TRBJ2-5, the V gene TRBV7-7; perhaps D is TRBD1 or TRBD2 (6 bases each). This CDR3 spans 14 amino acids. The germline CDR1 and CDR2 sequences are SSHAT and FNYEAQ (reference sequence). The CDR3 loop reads CASSLQGGGETQYF. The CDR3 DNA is TGTGCTAGCAGCTTACAGGGAGGAGGGGAGACCCAGTACTTC.

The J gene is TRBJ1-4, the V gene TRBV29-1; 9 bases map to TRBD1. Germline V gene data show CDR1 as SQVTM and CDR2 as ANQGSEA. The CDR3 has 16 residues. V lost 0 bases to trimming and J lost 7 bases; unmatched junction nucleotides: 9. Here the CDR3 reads CSVEDRTGGMSEKLFF. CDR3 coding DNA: TGCAGCGTTGAAGATCGCACAGGGGGCATGAGTGAAAAACTGTTTTTT.

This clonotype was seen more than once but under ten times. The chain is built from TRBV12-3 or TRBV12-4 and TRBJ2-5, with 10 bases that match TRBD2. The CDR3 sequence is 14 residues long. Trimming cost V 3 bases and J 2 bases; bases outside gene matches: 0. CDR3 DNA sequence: TGTGCCAGCAGTTTGACTAGCGGGCAAGAGACCCAGTACTTC. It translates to CASSLTSGQETQYF.

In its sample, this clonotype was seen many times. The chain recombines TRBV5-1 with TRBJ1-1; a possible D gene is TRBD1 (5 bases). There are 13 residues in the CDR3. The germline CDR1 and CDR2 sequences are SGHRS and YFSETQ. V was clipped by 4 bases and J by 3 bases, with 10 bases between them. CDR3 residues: CASSEQGHTEAFF. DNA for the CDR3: TGCGCCAGCAGCGAGCAGGGACACACTGAAGCTTTCTTT.

The CDR3 nucleotides read TGTGCCAGCAGCCCACCCGGACTGGGGAGCTCCTACGAGCAGTACTTC. Protein product: CASSPPGLGSSYEQYF. The chain couples TRBV5-6 to TRBJ2-7; maybe TRBD2 (5 bases). CDR3 length: 16 amino acids. Between the trimmed V and J ends, which lost 4 bases and 0 bases, there was a span of 17 bases. Germline CDR1 reads SGHDT; CDR2 reads YYEEEE.

The CDR3 spells CASSLAGERTWNTGELFF. The CDR3 nucleotides are TGTGCCAGCAGCTTAGCCGGCGAAAGGACTTGGAACACCGGGGAGCTGTTTTTT. The chain uses TRBV7-8 and TRBJ2-2; D is possibly TRBD2 (5 bases). The CDR3 consists of 18 residues. Germline values: CDR1 SGHVS, CDR2 FQNEAQ. V gave up 0 bases and J gave up 1 base, with 15 bases separating them. The variable domain in full, completed from reference TRBV7-8 and TRBJ2-2, reads GAGVSQSPRYKVAKRGQDVALRCDPISGHVSLFWYQQALGQGPEFLTYFQNEAQLDKSGLPSDRFFAERPEGSVSTLKIQRTQQEDSAVYLCASSLAGERTWNTGELFFGEGSRLTVL.

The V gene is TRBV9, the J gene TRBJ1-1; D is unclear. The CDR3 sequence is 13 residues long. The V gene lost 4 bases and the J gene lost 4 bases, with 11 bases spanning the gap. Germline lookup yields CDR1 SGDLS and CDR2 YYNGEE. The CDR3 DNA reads TGTGCCAGCAGCCCTCAGCAGGTCACTGAAGCTTTCTTT. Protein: CASSPQQVTEAFF.

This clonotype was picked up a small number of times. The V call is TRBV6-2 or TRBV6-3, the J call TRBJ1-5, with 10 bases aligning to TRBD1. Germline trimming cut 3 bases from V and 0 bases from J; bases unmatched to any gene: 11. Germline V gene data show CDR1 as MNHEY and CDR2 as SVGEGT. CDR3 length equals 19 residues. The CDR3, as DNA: TGTGCCAGCAGTTATCCCGGGACAGGGGCCCCCCGTAGCAATCAGCCCCAGCATTTT. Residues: CASSYPGTGAPRSNQPQHF.

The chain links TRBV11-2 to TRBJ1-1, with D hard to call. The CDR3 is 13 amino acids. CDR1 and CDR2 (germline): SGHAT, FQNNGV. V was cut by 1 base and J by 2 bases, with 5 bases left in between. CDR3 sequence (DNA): TGTGCCAGCAGCTTAGGGGGAAACACTGAAGCTTTCTTT. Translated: CASSLGGNTEAFF.

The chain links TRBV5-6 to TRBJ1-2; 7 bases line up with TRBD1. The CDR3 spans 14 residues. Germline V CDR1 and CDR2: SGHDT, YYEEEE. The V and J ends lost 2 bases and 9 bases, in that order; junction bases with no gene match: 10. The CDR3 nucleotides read TGTGCCAGCAGCTTTCAGGGGGTCCAAACCCGCTACACCTTC. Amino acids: CASSFQGVQTRYTF.

The CDR3 bases are TGCGCCAGCAGCTTGGGCCCGCGGGAGAATACGCAGTATTTT. Amino acids: CASSLGPRENTQYF. The chain links TRBV5-1 to TRBJ2-3, with TRBD2 identical over 7 bases. Germline CDR1 and CDR2: SGHRS and YFSETQ. V trimming: 0 bases; J trimming: 7 bases; junction bases outside the gene matches: 5. This CDR3 contains 14 residues.

The CDR3: CASSQWGQGGGEAFF. The CDR3 DNA reads TGTGCCAGCAGCCAATGGGGACAGGGAGGGGGTGAAGCTTTCTTT. The chain joins TRBV7-3 to TRBJ1-1; TRBD1 aligns across 9 bases. CDR1 is SGHTA and CDR2 is FQGTGA in the germline V gene. The CDR3 extends over 15 amino acids. J gave up 7 bases and V 5 bases, and 11 bases lay outside the gene matches.

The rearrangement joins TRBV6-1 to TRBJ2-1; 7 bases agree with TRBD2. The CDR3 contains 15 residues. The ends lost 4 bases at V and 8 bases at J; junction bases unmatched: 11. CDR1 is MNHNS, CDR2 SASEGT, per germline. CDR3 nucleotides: TGTGCCAGCAGTGGCCCCTTCGGGGGGTCCCATGAGCAGTTCTTC. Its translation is CASSGPFGGSHEQFF.

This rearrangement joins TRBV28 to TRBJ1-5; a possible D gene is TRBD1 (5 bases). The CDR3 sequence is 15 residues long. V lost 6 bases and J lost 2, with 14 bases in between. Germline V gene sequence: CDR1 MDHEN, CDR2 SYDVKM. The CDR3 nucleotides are TGTGCCAGCAGCCCGGGACCTGCCGGCAATCAGCCCCAGCATTTT. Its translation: CASSPGPAGNQPQHF.

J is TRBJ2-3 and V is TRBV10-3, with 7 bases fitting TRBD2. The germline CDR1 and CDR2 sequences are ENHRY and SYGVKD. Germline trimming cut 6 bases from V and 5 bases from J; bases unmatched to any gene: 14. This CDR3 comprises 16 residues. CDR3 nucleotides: TGTGCCATCAGCTCTTGGGAGCGGGACCTTCTAGATACGCAGTATTTT. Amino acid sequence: CAISSWERDLLDTQYF.

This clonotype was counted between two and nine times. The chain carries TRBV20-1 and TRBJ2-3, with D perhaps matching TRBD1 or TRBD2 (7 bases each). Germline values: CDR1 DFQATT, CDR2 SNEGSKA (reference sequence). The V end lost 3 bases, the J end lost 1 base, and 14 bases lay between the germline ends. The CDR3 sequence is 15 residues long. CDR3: CSARRGLAGTDTQYF. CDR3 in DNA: TGCAGTGCTAGGAGGGGGCTAGCGGGCACAGATACGCAGTATTTT.

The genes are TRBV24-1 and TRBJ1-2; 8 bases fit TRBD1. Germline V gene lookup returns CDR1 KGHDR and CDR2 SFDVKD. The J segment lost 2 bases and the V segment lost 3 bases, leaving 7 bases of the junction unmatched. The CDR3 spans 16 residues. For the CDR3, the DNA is TGTGCCACCAGTGATACGACAGGGGCGGAAAACTATGGCTACACCTTC. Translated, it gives CATSDTTGAENYGYTF.

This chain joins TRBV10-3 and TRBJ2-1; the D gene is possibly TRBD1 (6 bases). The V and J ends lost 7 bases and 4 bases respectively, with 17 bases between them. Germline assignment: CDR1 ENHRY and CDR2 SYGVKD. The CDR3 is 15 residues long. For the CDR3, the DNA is TGTGCCATCAAACCCCGGACAGAACCTTACAATGAGCAGTTCTTC. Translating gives CAIKPRTEPYNEQFF.

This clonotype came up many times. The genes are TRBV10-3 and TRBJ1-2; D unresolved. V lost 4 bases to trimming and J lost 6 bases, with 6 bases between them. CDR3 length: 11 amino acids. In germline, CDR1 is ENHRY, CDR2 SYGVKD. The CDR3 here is CAISAQDGYTF. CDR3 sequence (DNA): TGTGCCATCAGTGCCCAGGATGGCTACACCTTC.

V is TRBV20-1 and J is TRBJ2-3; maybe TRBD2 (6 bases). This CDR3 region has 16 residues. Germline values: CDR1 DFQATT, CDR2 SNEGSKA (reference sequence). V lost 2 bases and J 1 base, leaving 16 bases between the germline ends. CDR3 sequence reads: CSARSMPGEGTDTQYF. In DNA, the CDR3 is TGCAGTGCTAGAAGTATGCCGGGAGAGGGCACAGATACGCAGTATTTT.

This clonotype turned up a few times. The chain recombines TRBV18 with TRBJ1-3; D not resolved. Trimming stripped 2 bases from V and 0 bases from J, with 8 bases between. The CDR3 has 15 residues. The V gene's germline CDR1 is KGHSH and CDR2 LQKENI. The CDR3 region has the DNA TGTGCCAGCTCACCAAAACCGCCCTCTGGAAACACCATATATTTT. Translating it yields CASSPKPPSGNTIYF.

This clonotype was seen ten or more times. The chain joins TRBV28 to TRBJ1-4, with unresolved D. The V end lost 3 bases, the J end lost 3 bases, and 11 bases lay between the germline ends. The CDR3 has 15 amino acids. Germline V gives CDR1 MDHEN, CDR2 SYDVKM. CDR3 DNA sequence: TGTGCCAGCAGTTTTGGTGGGATAGCTAATGAAAAACTGTTTTTT. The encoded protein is CASSFGGIANEKLFF.